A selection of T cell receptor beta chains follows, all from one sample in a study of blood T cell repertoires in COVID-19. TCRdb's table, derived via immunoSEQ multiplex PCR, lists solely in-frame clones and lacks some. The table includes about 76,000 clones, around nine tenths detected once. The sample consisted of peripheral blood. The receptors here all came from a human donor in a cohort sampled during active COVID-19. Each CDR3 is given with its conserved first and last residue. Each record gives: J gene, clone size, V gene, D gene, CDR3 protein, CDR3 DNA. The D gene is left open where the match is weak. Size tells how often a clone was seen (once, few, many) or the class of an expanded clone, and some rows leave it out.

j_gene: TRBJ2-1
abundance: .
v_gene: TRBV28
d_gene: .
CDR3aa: CASRLTMMDEQFF
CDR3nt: TGTGCCAGCAGGTTAACAATGATGGATGAGCAGTTCTTC

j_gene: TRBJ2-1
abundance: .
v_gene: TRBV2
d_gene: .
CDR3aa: CASSLQGTEQFF
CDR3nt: TGTGCCAGCAGTTTACAGGGAACTGAGCAGTTCTTC

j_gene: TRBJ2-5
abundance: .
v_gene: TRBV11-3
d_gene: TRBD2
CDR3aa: CASSLGLAGTQETQYF
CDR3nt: TGTGCCAGCAGCTTAGGACTAGCGGGGACCCAAGAGACCCAGTACTTC

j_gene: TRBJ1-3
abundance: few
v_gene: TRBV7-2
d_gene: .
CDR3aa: CASSFRGLGNTIYF
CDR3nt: TGTGCCAGCAGCTTCAGGGGCCTGGGAAACACCATATATTTT

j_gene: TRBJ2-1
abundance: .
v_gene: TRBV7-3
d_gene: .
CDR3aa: CASSLSGQYYNEQFF
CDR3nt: TGTGCCAGCAGCTTATCAGGACAGTACTACAATGAGCAGTTCTTC

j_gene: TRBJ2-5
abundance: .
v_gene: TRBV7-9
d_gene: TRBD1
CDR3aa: CASSDRGQGVTQYF
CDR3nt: TGTGCCAGCAGCGATAGGGGACAGGGGGTGACCCAGTACTTC

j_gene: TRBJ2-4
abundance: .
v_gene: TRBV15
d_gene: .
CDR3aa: CATSRDSQGRNIQYF
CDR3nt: TGTGCCACCAGCAGAGATAGCCAGGGGAGAAACATTCAGTACTTC

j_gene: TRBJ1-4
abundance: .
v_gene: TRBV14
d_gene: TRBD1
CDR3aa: CASSPFDRGENEKLFF
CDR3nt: TGTGCCAGCAGTCCATTTGACAGGGGGGAAAATGAAAAACTGTTTTTT

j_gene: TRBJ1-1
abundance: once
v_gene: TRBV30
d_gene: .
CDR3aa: CAWTPGQKAFF
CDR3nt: TGTGCCTGGACTCCCGGACAGAAAGCTTTCTTT

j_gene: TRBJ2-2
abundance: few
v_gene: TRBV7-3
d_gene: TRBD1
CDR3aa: CASSSRQGNTGELFF
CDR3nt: TGTGCCAGCAGCTCCCGACAGGGGAACACCGGGGAGCTGTTTTTT

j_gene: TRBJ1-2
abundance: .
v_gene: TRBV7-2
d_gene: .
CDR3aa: CASSSDTNYGYTF
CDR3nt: TGTGCCAGCAGCTCGGACACGAACTATGGCTACACCTTC

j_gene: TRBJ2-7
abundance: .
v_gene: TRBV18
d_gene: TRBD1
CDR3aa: CASSPGQGAYEQYF
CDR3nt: TGTGCCAGCTCCCCAGGACAGGGGGCCTACGAGCAGTACTTC

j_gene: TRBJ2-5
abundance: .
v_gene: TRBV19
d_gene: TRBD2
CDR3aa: CASSSGGHPETQYF
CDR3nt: TGTGCCAGTTCCAGCGGGGGACATCCAGAGACCCAGTACTTC

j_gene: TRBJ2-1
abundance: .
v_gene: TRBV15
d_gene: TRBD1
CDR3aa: CATAQGDRAYNEQFF
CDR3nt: TGTGCCACCGCGCAAGGGGACAGGGCCTACAATGAGCAGTTCTTC

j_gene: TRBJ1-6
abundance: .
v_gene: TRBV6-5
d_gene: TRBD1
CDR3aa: CASKGQDNSPLHF
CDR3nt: TGTGCCAGCAAGGGACAGGATAATTCACCCCTCCACTTT

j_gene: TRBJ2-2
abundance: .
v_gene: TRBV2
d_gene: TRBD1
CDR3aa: CASGGQGTTGELFF
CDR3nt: TGTGCCAGCGGGGGACAGGGGACGACCGGGGAGCTGTTTTTT

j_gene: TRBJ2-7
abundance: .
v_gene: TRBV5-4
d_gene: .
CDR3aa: CASSLESQQSSYEQYF
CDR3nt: TGTGCCAGCAGCTTGGAATCCCAACAGAGCTCCTACGAGCAGTACTTC

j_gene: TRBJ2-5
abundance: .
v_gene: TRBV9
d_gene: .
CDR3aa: CASSVEGAGAQETQYF
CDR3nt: TGTGCCAGCAGCGTAGAAGGGGCGGGGGCGCAAGAGACCCAGTACTTC

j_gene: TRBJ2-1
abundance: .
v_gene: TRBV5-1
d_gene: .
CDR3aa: CASSPPETGFYNEQFF
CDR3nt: TGCGCCAGCAGCCCACCCGAGACAGGATTCTACAATGAGCAGTTCTTC

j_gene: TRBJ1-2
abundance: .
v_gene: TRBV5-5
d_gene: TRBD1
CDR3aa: CASSLDRVVHYGYTF
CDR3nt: TGTGCCAGCAGCCTGGACAGGGTGGTGCACTATGGCTACACCTTC

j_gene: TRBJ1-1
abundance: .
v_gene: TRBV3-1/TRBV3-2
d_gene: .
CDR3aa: CASSRGHNTEAFF
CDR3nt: TGTGCCAGCAGCCGTGGGCACAACACTGAAGCTTTCTTT

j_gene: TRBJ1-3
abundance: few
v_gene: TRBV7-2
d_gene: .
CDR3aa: CASSPSGNTIYF
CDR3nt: TGTGCCAGCAGCCCGTCTGGAAACACCATATATTTT

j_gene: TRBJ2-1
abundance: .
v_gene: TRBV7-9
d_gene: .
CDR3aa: CASSLTTYNEQFF
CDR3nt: TGTGCCAGCAGCTTAACAACCTACAATGAGCAGTTCTTC

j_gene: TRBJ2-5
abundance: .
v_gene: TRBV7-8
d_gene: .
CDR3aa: CASSVTGYQETQYF
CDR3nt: TGTGCCAGCAGCGTAACAGGGTACCAAGAGACCCAGTACTTC

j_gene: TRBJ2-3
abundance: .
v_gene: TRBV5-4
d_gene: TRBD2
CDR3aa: CASSLPLTSGGTTDTQYF
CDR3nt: TGTGCCAGCAGCTTACCCTTGACTAGCGGGGGTACCACAGATACGCAGTATTTT

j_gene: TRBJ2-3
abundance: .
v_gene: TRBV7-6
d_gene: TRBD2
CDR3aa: CASSLFGGTSGSRVTDTQYF
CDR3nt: TGTGCCAGCAGCTTATTCGGCGGGACTAGCGGGTCGAGGGTAACAGATACGCAGTATTTT

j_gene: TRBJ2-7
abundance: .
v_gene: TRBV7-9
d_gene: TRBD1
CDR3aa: CASSWTGNAYEQYF
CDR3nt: TGTGCCAGCAGCTGGACAGGGAACGCCTACGAGCAGTACTTC

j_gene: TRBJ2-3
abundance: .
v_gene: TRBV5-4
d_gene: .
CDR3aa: CASSTRGGVGTQYF
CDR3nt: TGTGCCAGCAGCACCCGAGGGGGGGTGGGTACGCAGTATTTT

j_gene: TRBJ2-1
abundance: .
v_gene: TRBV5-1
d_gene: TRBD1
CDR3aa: CASRFGQGPYNEQFF
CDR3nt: TGCGCCAGCAGGTTTGGACAGGGCCCCTACAATGAGCAGTTCTTC

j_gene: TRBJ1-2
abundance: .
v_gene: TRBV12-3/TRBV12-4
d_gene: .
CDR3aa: CATEERGYGYTF
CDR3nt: TGTGCCACCGAGGAGAGAGGGTATGGCTACACCTTC

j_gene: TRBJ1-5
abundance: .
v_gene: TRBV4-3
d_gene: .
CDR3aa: CASSQETVLQPQHF
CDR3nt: TGCGCCAGCAGCCAAGAGACAGTACTTCAGCCCCAGCATTTT